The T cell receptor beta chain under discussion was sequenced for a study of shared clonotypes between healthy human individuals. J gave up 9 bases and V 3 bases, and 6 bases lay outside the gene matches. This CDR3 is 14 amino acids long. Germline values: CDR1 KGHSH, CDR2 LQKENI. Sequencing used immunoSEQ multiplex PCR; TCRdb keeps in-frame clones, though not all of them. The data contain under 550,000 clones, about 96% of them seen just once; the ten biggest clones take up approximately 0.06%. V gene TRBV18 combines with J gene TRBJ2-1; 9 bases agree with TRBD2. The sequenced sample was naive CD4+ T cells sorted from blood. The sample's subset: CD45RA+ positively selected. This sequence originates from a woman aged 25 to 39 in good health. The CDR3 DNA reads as TGTGCCAGCTCACCGGGACTAGCTTTCGCTGAGCAGTTCTTC. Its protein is CASSPGLAFAEQFF.